This T cell receptor beta chain was sequenced in a study of blood T cell repertoires in COVID-19 (dated by TCRdb to the early 2020s). General notes on the study: Samples covering the acute and convalescent phases of COVID-19 were provided by collaborators in the United States, Italy and Spain. The material from the prospective study consisted of cDNA or gDNA derived from T cells, B-cell-depleted T cells, or PBMCs. Where available, HLA class I and class II types were taken from metadata supplied by the sample provider and were not determined by assay-based typing. Deeply sampled blood TCRbeta repertoires from subjects exposed to, actively infected with, or recovered from COVID-19 were included in the dataset. A freely available public database, intended as a resource for researchers studying the immune response to SARS-CoV-2, is where the repertoires were released. A de-identified subject ID, COVID-19 status, age in years and sex were almost always included in the sample metadata. Samples were obtained from the ongoing ImmuneRACE study (first 160 participants) and from some 1,300 subjects provided by 6 global collaborators.

General conclusions and limits of the study: The quantity of clinical and demographic metadata differed by source and by participant and was supplied without curation.

The immunoSEQ Assay, a bias-controlled multiplex PCR, was used to amplify TCRbeta CDR3 regions from genomic DNA. The original pipeline was this. The number of nucleated cells in each sample was estimated by amplification of reference gene primers within the assay. To quantify the absolute abundance of each unique TCRbeta CDR3 rearrangement, sequence reads were collapsed and filtered. Productive Simpson clonality was computed per sample as the square root of Simpson's diversity index over productive rearrangements. Here the immuneACCESS table is served through TCRdb, limited to in-frame sequences with V and J called. Missing clones are a known gap in these copies; in checked studies unresolved V genes cover under half, and the rest lacks a known reason. Clone size and the V and J calls come from that table; the DNA yielded D and trimming. For this sample there are more than 65,000 clones; more than 75% appear just once. The ten largest account for around 21% of the sample.

Inclusive of the bounding cysteine and phenylalanine, the CDR3 is 15 residues long. The entry retains the CDR3 DNA only, 45 bases that are in frame from base 1. Clipping removes 2 bases from V and 7 bases from J, with 8 as the unmatched junction base count. In the germline V gene (reference sequence), CDR1 corresponds to SGHNT and CDR2 to YYREEE. The collaborating institutions used their own protocols to collect whole blood in K2EDTA tubes. For TCRbeta analysis, collaborators shipped samples as frozen whole blood, isolated PBMCs, or DNA extracted from either of those sample types. With respect to this clone: Its target antigen remains unknown. One base away there is no much larger clone; base qualities are not given.

The chain employs TRBV5-4 and TRBJ2-1, and TRBD2 aligns with 8 junction nucleotides. Source material: peripheral blood. The receptor was isolated from a woman aged 80 or over with active or convalescent COVID-19. The CDR3 region reads CASSFIGGGENEQFF. The sequenced DNA: TGTGCCAGCAGCTTTATCGGGGGGGGTGAGAATGAGCAGTTCTTC. The full variable domain, completed from the reference TRBV5-4 and TRBJ2-1 proteins outside the CDR3, reads ETGVTQSPTHLIKTRGQQVTLRCSSQSGHNTVSWYQQALGQGPQFIFQYYREEENGRGNFPPRFSGLQFPNYSSELNVNALELDDSALYLCASSFIGGGENEQFFGPGTRLTVL.